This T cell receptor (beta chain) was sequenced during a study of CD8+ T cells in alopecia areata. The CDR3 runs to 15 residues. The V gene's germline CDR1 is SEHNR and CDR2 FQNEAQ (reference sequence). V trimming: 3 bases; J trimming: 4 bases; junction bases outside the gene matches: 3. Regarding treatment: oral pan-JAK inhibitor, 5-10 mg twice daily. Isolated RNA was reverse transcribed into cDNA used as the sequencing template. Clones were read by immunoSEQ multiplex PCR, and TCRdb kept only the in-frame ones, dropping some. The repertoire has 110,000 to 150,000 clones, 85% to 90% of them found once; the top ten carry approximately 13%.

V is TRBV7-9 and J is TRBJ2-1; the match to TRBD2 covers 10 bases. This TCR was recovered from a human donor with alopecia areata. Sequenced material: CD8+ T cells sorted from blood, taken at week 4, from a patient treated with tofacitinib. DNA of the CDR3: TGTGCCAGCAGCTTTGGACTAGCGGTATACAATGAGCAGTTCTTC. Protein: CASSFGLAVYNEQFF.